This T cell receptor beta chain stems from a study of OX40 agonist ivuxolimab in advanced cancers. Clones were sequenced by immunoSEQ multiplex PCR, and TCRdb holds only the in-frame ones, with some missing. The table includes 20,000 to 25,000 clones, around 84% detected once. The CDR3 contains 14 residues. Germline assignment: CDR1 SGHDT and CDR2 YYEEEE. The V gene lost 5 bases and the J gene lost 4 bases, with 14 bases spanning the gap. This sequence joins TRBV5-6 and TRBJ2-3; D is ambiguous. Sequencing used CD4+ or CD8+ T cells sorted from blood, obtained in a trial of the OX40 agonist ivuxolimab. The clonotype originates from an adult with an advanced solid tumor such as melanoma, head and neck, liver or kidney cancer. CDR3 amino acids: CASRYGGFADTQYF. CDR3 DNA sequence: TGTGCCAGCAGGTACGGTGGGTTCGCAGATACGCAGTATTTT.